The clone carrying this T cell receptor delta chain was seen only a few times. Antigen specificity is unknown. The protein recorded in TCRdb matches a much larger clone and deviates from this DNA's translation at residue 4, suggesting a read error; the protein here is obtained by translating the DNA. TCRdb called clones from the multiplex PCR reads again using CATT. The data contain 53,000 or so delta-chain clones, 1.5% to 2% of them singletons. The data are from a study of γδ T cells in repeated Plasmodium falciparum infection. General study findings and limits: Many TCRgamma sequences overlapped between individuals in stable Vgamma9/Vdelta2+ repertoires.

Vgamma9/Vdelta2+ and Vdelta2-negative gammadelta T cells were flow-sorted from PBMC for bulk sequencing. CDR3 length: 20 amino acids. The V gene's germline CDR1 is TSWWSYY and CDR2 QGS. This TCR was sampled from a pool of human donors (malaria-infected and uninfected, not separated). Sequencing was carried out using gamma-delta T cells from blood. The chain is built from TRDV1 and TRDJ1, with TRDD3 identical over 8 bases. TCRdb does not report a J gene; here it was assigned by matching the DNA to germline references. Here the CDR3 DNA reads TGTGCTCTTAGGGAAATCGTCCTACGCTACTGGGGGGGGTACACCGATAAACTCATCTTT. This gives the protein CALREIVLRYWGGYTDKLIF.